This TCR beta chain is from a study of cytomegalovirus exposure and HLA in healthy donors. Overall study results and limits: Segments of the TCR beta V type were, in most cases, productive about 87% or about 30% of the time in an earlier analysis. Investigators reported 150 to 200 TCR beta chains as tied to cytomegalovirus.

The donors gave bone marrow, and they were healthy. This clone has only a few counts. What it binds is unknown. In the PCR, 60 Vbeta and 13 Jbeta primers were used. Using immunoSEQ multiplex PCR, the repertoire was profiled, and TCRdb retains in-frame clones only, with some absent. The sample carries 130,000 to 150,000 clones, over 70% recorded once. The TCR originated in a woman in her forties in good health and CMV-seropositive. Sequences were obtained from PBMCs.

The CDR3 DNA follows: TGTGCCAGCAGCGTACAAGGGGGCTATGGCTACACCTTC. It specifies CASSVQGGYGYTF. The chain links TRBV9 to TRBJ1-2, with a weak D call TRBD1 (6 bases). The germline V and J ends were trimmed by 1 base and 4 bases, with 8 bases remaining between them. CDR1 and CDR2 (germline): SGDLS, YYNGEE. The CDR3 extends over 13 amino acids.